These 27 T cell receptor beta chains were sequenced from one sample in a study of blood T cell repertoires in COVID-19. TCRdb's table, derived via immunoSEQ multiplex PCR, lists solely in-frame clones and lacks some. The data hold tens of thousands of clones, with approximately 90% observed a single time. The sample was peripheral blood. Source of these receptors: a man aged 50-59 years with acute or convalescent COVID-19.

This chain connects TRBV4-1 to TRBJ1-6; D is unresolved. The V gene's germline CDR1 is MGHRA and CDR2 YSYEKL. The CDR3 contains 15 residues. The V end was cut by 5 bases, the J end by 6 bases, with 14 bases between. The CDR3 DNA sequence: TGCGCCAGCAGCGGTCCGGAGCTCTTTAATTCACCCCTCCACTTT. It encodes CASSGPELFNSPLHF.

This chain uses TRBV18 with TRBJ1-2, with TRBD1 matching over 10 bases. Germline V gene lookup returns CDR1 KGHSH and CDR2 LQKENI. The CDR3 is 16 residues long. The V and J ends lost 0 bases and 8 bases, in that order; junction bases with no gene match: 9. CDR3 bases: TGTGCCAGCTCACCACCGGCTCCGGGACAGGGGAGGGGCTACACCTTC. This translates into CASSPPAPGQGRGYTF.

The chain combines TRBV4-3 with TRBJ2-1; the D is unclear. CDR1 is LGHNA, CDR2 YSLEER, per germline. The length of the CDR3 is 16 residues. V was cut by 0 bases and J by 8 bases, with 17 bases left in between. DNA for the CDR3: TGCGCCAGCAGCCAAGACCCCCCCCCAACAATGGATGAGCAGTTCTTC. Protein: CASSQDPPPTMDEQFF.

This clone was detected only a few times. This chain links TRBV6-5 with TRBJ1-1, with 8 bases that match TRBD1. This CDR3 comprises 14 residues. The germline V gene encodes CDR1 MNHEY and CDR2 SVGAGI. Losses at the gene ends were 8 bases for V and 1 base for J; bases not matched to a gene: 6. This CDR3 reads CASGTGGWNTEAFF. The CDR3, as DNA: TGTGCCAGCGGTACAGGGGGATGGAACACTGAAGCTTTCTTT.

This clone was picked up one time. The chain combines TRBV9 with TRBJ1-3, with TRBD1 identical over 12 bases. The V segment lost 3 bases and the J segment 4 bases; nucleotides outside the gene matches: 5. The CDR3 extends over 16 amino acids. The germline CDR1 and CDR2 sequences are SGDLS and YYNGEE. This chain's CDR3 is CASSARDRGHGNTIYF. DNA of the CDR3: TGTGCCAGCAGCGCCCGGGACAGGGGGCACGGAAACACCATATATTTT. Drawing the rest from reference TRBV9 and TRBJ1-3, the complete variable domain is DSGVTQTPKHLITATGQRVTLRCSPRSGDLSVYWYQQSLDQGLQFLIQYYNGEERAKGNILERFSAQQFPDLHSELNLSSLELGDSALYFCASSARDRGHGNTIYFGEGSWLTVV.

This rearrangement joins TRBV29-1 to TRBJ1-1, with D possibly being TRBD1 (5 bases). Germline-derived CDR1 and CDR2 are SQVTM and ANQGSEA. The CDR3 runs 15 residues. With 6 bases removed from V and 4 bases from J, the gap between germline ends came to 21 bases. The CDR3 nucleotides read TGCAGCGTCAAAACGGGACTTACTATGACCACTGAAGCTTTCTTT. Protein sequence: CSVKTGLTMTTEAFF.

The V call is TRBV5-1, the J call TRBJ2-1; TRBD2 matches at 7 bases. CDR1 SGHRS and CDR2 YFSETQ come from the germline V gene. V lost 2 bases and J lost 3; bases outside the gene matches: 5. This CDR3 region has 15 residues. The CDR3 nucleotides are TGCGCCAGCAGCTTTACGGGGGACTACTACAATGAGCAGTTCTTC. The encoded protein is CASSFTGDYYNEQFF. The full variable domain, its missing parts supplied by reference TRBV5-1 and TRBJ2-1, is KAGVTQTPRYLIKTRGQQVTLSCSPISGHRSVSWYQQTPGQGLQFLFEYFSETQRNKGNFPGRFSGRQFSNSRSEMNVSTLELGDSALYLCASSFTGDYYNEQFFGPGTRLTVL.

The chain recombines TRBV5-1 with TRBJ2-2; 8 positions agree with TRBD2. The germline gives CDR1 SGHRS, CDR2 YFSETQ. The CDR3 loop spans 14 amino acids. The V gene end was trimmed by 7 bases and the J gene end by 7 bases; junction bases not matched to a gene: 9. CDR3 region: CASGDGGAGGELFF. In DNA, the CDR3 is TGCGCCAGCGGAGACGGGGGGGCTGGCGGGGAGCTGTTTTTT.

A few counts support this clone. The rearrangement joins TRBV5-8 to TRBJ1-4, with 8 bases that match TRBD1. The CDR3 extends over 16 amino acids. Germline trimming cut 1 base from V and 4 bases from J; bases unmatched to any gene: 6. Per the germline V gene, CDR1 is SGHTS and CDR2 is YDEGEE. CDR3 DNA: TGTGCCAGCAGCTTGCCAGGGGGCGAATATAATGAAAAACTGTTTTTT. This encodes CASSLPGGEYNEKLFF.

The J gene is TRBJ2-7, the V gene TRBV5-1, with 7 bases that match TRBD1. The CDR3 loop spans 13 amino acids. The germline CDR1 and CDR2 sequences are SGHRS and YFSETQ. Trimming took 9 bases from V and 7 from J; bases not matched to a gene: 13. The CDR3 region has the DNA TGCGCCACAGGGACAGAGCCCCTGAGGGAGCAGTACGTC. It translates to CATGTEPLREQYV.

A few counts support this clone. V is TRBV6-6 and J is TRBJ1-2, with D perhaps matching TRBD1 (6 bases). The germline CDR1 and CDR2 sequences are MNHNY and SVGAGI (reference sequence). V shed 3 bases and J shed 8 bases, with 19 bases lying between them. This CDR3 contains 15 residues. CDR3 bases: TGTGCCAGCAGTTATTCCAGGGGTCCCCTAGGAGGCTACACCTTC. Translation: CASSYSRGPLGGYTF.

The chain links TRBV18 to TRBJ2-3; 9 nucleotides agree with TRBD2. V was pared by 0 bases and J by 2 bases, with 6 bases of the junction left unmatched. Germline assignment: CDR1 KGHSH and CDR2 LQKENI. The CDR3 length is 17 residues. CDR3 protein: CASSPPLSGRLTDTQYF. CDR3 bases: TGTGCCAGCTCACCACCCCTTAGCGGGAGACTCACAGATACGCAGTATTTT.

This sequence joins TRBV5-5 and TRBJ1-3, with 8 nucleotides matching TRBD1. Germline-derived CDR1 and CDR2 are SGHKS and YYEKEE (reference sequence). The CDR3 is 18 amino acids. V shed 0 bases and J 0 bases; nucleotides not matched to a gene: 8. The DNA of the CDR3 is TGTGCCAGCAGCTTGGTGCCGGGACAGGCCAGCTCTGGAAACACCATATATTTT. This sequence encodes CASSLVPGQASSGNTIYF.

This clone came up a few times. The chain couples TRBV28 to TRBJ1-5; TRBD1 aligns across 12 bases. The CDR3 is made up of 16 amino acids. Germline trimming cut 6 bases from V and 7 bases from J; bases unmatched to any gene: 10. Germline CDR1 is MDHEN and CDR2 is SYDVKM. This chain's CDR3 is CASRMGTGGRGQPQHF. In DNA form, the CDR3 reads TGTGCCAGCAGAATGGGGACAGGGGGCCGTGGACAGCCCCAGCATTTT. The full variable domain, completed using reference TRBV28 and TRBJ1-5, is DVKVTQSSRYLVKRTGEKVFLECVQDMDHENMFWYRQDPGLGLRLIYFSYDVKMKEKGDIPEGYSVSREKKERFSLILESASTNQTSMYLCASRMGTGGRGQPQHFGDGTRLSIL.

This chain uses TRBV2 with TRBJ1-5; D unclear. CDR1 and CDR2 (germline): SNHLY, FYNNEI. This CDR3 comprises 13 residues. V was trimmed by 6 bases and J by 2 bases, leaving 8 bases between them. The CDR3, as DNA: TGTGCCAGCAGCTACCAGGGCAATCAGCCCCAGCATTTT. This translates into CASSYQGNQPQHF.

This chain links TRBV15 with TRBJ2-1; 9 bases agree with TRBD1. Germline loops: CDR1 LNHNV, CDR2 YYDKDF (reference sequence). Trimming at V came to 4 bases and at J to 16 bases, leaving 11 bases not matched to a gene. The CDR3 is 13 amino acids. The CDR3 reads CATSKISRDRVFF. CDR3 sequence (DNA): TGTGCCACCAGCAAGATCTCCCGGGACAGGGTATTCTTC.

The chain is built from TRBV19 and TRBJ1-5; TRBD1 matches at 9 bases. With V trimmed by 5 bases and J by 8 bases, 4 bases remained unmatched. CDR1 and CDR2 from the germline V gene are LNHDA and SQIVND (reference sequence). The CDR3 is made up of 13 amino acids. CDR3 residues: CASSPGQGEPQHF. In nucleotides, the CDR3 is TGTGCCAGTAGTCCGGGACAGGGAGAGCCCCAGCATTTT. Based on the CDR3 plus reference TRBV19 and TRBJ1-5, the full variable domain is DGGITQSPKYLFRKEGQNVTLSCEQNLNHDAMYWYRQDPGQGLRLIYYSQIVNDFQKGDIAEGYSVSREKKESFPLTVTSAQKNPTAFYLCASSPGQGEPQHFGDGTRLSIL.

The V gene is TRBV7-2, the J gene TRBJ2-3; 7 bases match TRBD1. The CDR3 contains 15 residues. Germline assignment: CDR1 SGHTA and CDR2 FQGNSA. V lost 5 bases, J lost 0 bases, and 5 bases stayed unmatched. The CDR3 sequence: CASSPRQGSTDTQYF. In DNA form, the CDR3 reads TGTGCCAGCAGCCCTCGACAGGGAAGCACAGATACGCAGTATTTT.

The chain recombines TRBV5-4 with TRBJ1-2; D call uncertain. This CDR3 region has 11 residues. Germline V gives CDR1 SGHNT, CDR2 YYREEE (reference sequence). The V end was cut by 7 bases, the J end by 4 bases, with 8 bases between. This CDR3 reads CASWSGYGYTF. The CDR3 nucleotides read TGTGCCAGCTGGTCGGGCTATGGCTACACCTTC.

The rearrangement joins TRBV7-9 to TRBJ2-3; TRBD2 matches 8 bases. In germline, CDR1 is SEHNR, CDR2 FQNEAQ (reference sequence). The V and J ends lost 5 bases and 4 bases, in that order; junction bases with no gene match: 5. The CDR3 is 14 amino acids. CDR3 in DNA: TGTGCCAGCAGCCTCGGGAGGGTCGCAGATACGCAGTATTTT. This translates into CASSLGRVADTQYF.

V is TRBV28 and J is TRBJ1-2; TRBD1 matches at 7 bases. Germline CDR1 and CDR2: MDHEN and SYDVKM. CDR3 size: 15 residues. With 7 bases clipped from V and 7 bases from J, the junction kept 15 bases outside the gene matches. In DNA form, the CDR3 reads TGTGCCAGCATTCCCACAGGGGTCCCTTCGGGTGGCTACACCTTC. As protein: CASIPTGVPSGGYTF.

The gene calls are TRBV12-5 and TRBJ1-2; D might be TRBD1 (6 bases). The CDR3 is made up of 15 amino acids. Germline V gene sequence: CDR1 LGHNT, CDR2 FRNRAP. Trimming stripped 5 bases from V and 3 bases from J, with 16 bases between. The CDR3 reads CASGIPGVGDYGYTF. The CDR3 nucleotides are TGTGCTAGTGGTATCCCAGGGGTAGGCGACTATGGCTACACCTTC.

This chain connects TRBV10-3 to TRBJ2-2; a weak D match, TRBD2 (6 bases). Germline V CDR1 and CDR2: ENHRY, SYGVKD. This CDR3 is built from 14 residues. Between the trimmed V and J ends, which lost 7 bases and 4 bases, there was a span of 13 bases. The CDR3 bases are TGTGCCATCAAGGGCCTGGGAGGCACCGGGGAGCTGTTTTTT. Amino acids: CAIKGLGGTGELFF.

The chain is built from TRBV5-4 and TRBJ2-5; 13 nucleotides agree with TRBD2. CDR3 size: 16 residues. Germline values: CDR1 SGHNT, CDR2 YYREEE (reference sequence). V shed 4 bases, J shed 5 bases, and the junction held 8 bases outside the gene matches. This CDR3 reads CASSTRTSGGHETQYF. CDR3 sequence (DNA): TGTGCCAGCAGCACTCGGACTAGCGGGGGTCACGAGACCCAGTACTTC.

The genes are TRBV5-8 and TRBJ1-2; D uncertain. Germline V gives CDR1 SGHTS, CDR2 YDEGEE. Trimming removed 4 bases at V and 0 bases at J, with 16 bases between. This CDR3 comprises 16 residues. This CDR3 is CASSRRGTEANYGYTF. DNA of the CDR3: TGTGCCAGCAGCCGAAGAGGCACGGAAGCTAACTATGGCTACACCTTC.

V and J are TRBV5-8 and TRBJ2-3; the match to TRBD2 covers 7 bases. V shed 5 bases, J shed 5 bases, and the junction held 5 bases outside the gene matches. CDR3 length: 13 amino acids. In germline, CDR1 is SGHTS, CDR2 YDEGEE. In nucleotides, the CDR3 is TGTGCCAGCAGTCGGGGGGACCTAGATACGCAGTATTTT. It translates to CASSRGDLDTQYF.

This chain connects TRBV2 to TRBJ1-1; D possibly corresponds to TRBD1 (5 bases). CDR1 is SNHLY, CDR2 FYNNEI, per germline. Deletions cut 4 bases from V and 1 base from J, with 10 bases between. The CDR3 runs to 14 residues. As DNA, the CDR3 is TGTGCCAGCAGTGTAGGGAGGGGGAACACTGAAGCTTTCTTT. Protein sequence: CASSVGRGNTEAFF.